The 5 T cell receptor beta chains reported below all come from one sample, sequenced in a study of long-term antiretroviral therapy in people with HIV. At the survey level, the v3.0 immunoSEQ assay was run. The table came from immunoSEQ multiplex PCR; TCRdb's copy has only in-frame clones and leaves some out. The sample consists of about 22,000 clones, more than 75% of them appearing once. The specimen was unsorted PBMCs, collected 1.8 years before starting antiretroviral therapy. These receptors were taken from a woman aged 25 to 39 with HIV.

This chain joins TRBV12-5 and TRBJ1-6; D gene uncertain. V gave up 2 bases and J gave up 1 base, with 27 bases separating them. Germline V gene lookup returns CDR1 LGHNT and CDR2 FRNRAP. This CDR3 has 22 residues. CDR3 DNA: TGTGCTAGTGGTTTGCGGCTCCCTAATTCCCCTCTCGAAGAGTCCTATAATTCACCCCTCCACTTT. It specifies CASGLRLPNSPLEESYNSPLHF.

The chain joins TRBV18 to TRBJ2-1; TRBD1 matches at 8 bases. Germline values: CDR1 KGHSH, CDR2 LQKENI. The V gene end was trimmed by 3 bases and the J gene end by 6 bases; junction bases not matched to a gene: 4. This CDR3 contains 14 residues. This CDR3 reads CASSPWTGFNEQFF. The CDR3 DNA is TGTGCCAGCTCACCTTGGACAGGGTTCAATGAGCAGTTCTTC.

The chain has TRBV6-1 and TRBJ1-5; D uncertain. This CDR3 has 14 residues. The germline gives CDR1 MNHNS, CDR2 SASEGT. V lost 1 base and J lost 5, with 9 bases in between. The CDR3 here is CASSEGHPDQPQHF. CDR3 sequence (DNA): TGTGCCAGCAGTGAAGGACACCCTGATCAGCCCCAGCATTTT.

The V and J genes are TRBV14 and TRBJ2-5; possibly TRBD2 for D (6 bases). Trimming took 2 bases from V and 5 from J, leaving 18 bases between them. Germline V lookup: CDR1 SGHDN, CDR2 FVKESK. The CDR3 extends over 16 amino acids. The CDR3 loop is CASSQYLFGGTETQYF. The CDR3 bases are TGTGCCAGCAGCCAATACCTATTTGGGGGGACTGAGACCCAGTACTTC.

The gene calls are TRBV6-5 and TRBJ1-1; D is ambiguous. Germline lookup yields CDR1 MNHEY and CDR2 SVGAGI. V was clipped by 3 bases and J by 11 bases, with 13 bases between them. CDR3 length equals 12 residues. CDR3 DNA sequence: TGTGCCAGCAGTTATGGTTCGCAGAGCGCTTTCTTT. Its protein product is CASSYGSQSAFF.